Presented here are 8 T cell receptor beta chains from one specimen sequenced in a study of blood T cell repertoires in COVID-19. Profiled with immunoSEQ multiplex PCR; TCRdb holds only in-frame clones, not every one. This table holds 100,000 or so clones, roughly 86% found once. Sequenced: peripheral blood. All receptors come from a woman in her fifties or sixties with acute or convalescent COVID-19.

This chain links TRBV6-5 with TRBJ1-2; a weak D match, TRBD1 (5 bases). V was shortened by 2 bases and J by 0 bases, with 13 bases between the two germline ends. Germline lookup yields CDR1 MNHEY and CDR2 SVGAGI. The CDR3 consists of 16 residues. The CDR3: CASSYAAGGSNYGYTF. The CDR3, as DNA: TGTGCCAGCAGTTACGCAGCGGGGGGATCTAACTATGGCTACACCTTC.

The chain carries TRBV28 and TRBJ2-2; TRBD2 might be the D (5 bases). Deletions cut 2 bases from V and 8 bases from J, with 18 bases between. The CDR3 is 16 residues long. Germline CDR1 and CDR2: MDHEN and SYDVKM. CDR3 in amino acids: CASSLPTREYSGELFF. As DNA, the CDR3 is TGTGCCAGCAGTTTACCTACTAGGGAATATTCAGGGGAGCTGTTTTTT.

The V gene is TRBV28, the J gene TRBJ2-1; 9 positions agree with TRBD2. Trimming removed 4 bases from V and 2 bases from J; junction bases left unmatched: 6. The CDR3 spans 16 residues. Per germline, CDR1 MDHEN and CDR2 SYDVKM. CDR3 residues: CASSSPLAGTYNEQFF. In DNA form, the CDR3 reads TGTGCCAGCAGTTCCCCTCTAGCGGGAACCTACAATGAGCAGTTCTTC.

J is TRBJ2-7 and V is TRBV28; D is unresolved. The CDR3 has 12 amino acids. Trimming took 5 bases from V and 2 from J, leaving 7 bases between them. The germline V gene has CDR1 MDHEN and CDR2 SYDVKM. The CDR3 protein is CASSHDTYEQYF. CDR3 in DNA: TGTGCCAGCAGTCATGACACCTACGAGCAGTACTTC.

The chain uses TRBV4-1 and TRBJ1-1; TRBD1 is a possible D gene (6 bases). The germline V gene encodes CDR1 MGHRA and CDR2 YSYEKL. V dropped 4 bases and J dropped 0 bases, with 9 bases sitting between them. The CDR3 length is 14 residues. The CDR3 coding sequence is TGCGCCAGCAGCCTAGGACAGTTGAACACTGAAGCTTTCTTT. Translation: CASSLGQLNTEAFF.

The chain recombines TRBV2 with TRBJ2-5; 8 bases match TRBD2. CDR1 SNHLY and CDR2 FYNNEI come from the germline V gene. There are 15 residues in the CDR3. The junction had 13 bases not matched to a gene; V was cut back by 8 bases and J by 5 bases. The CDR3 coding sequence is TGTGCCAGCGGAGCTCGGAGCGGGAGCCGGGAGACCCAGTACTTC. This translates into CASGARSGSRETQYF.

The chain employs TRBV19 and TRBJ2-4; perhaps TRBD2 as D (5 bases). In germline, CDR1 is LNHDA, CDR2 SQIVND (reference sequence). CDR3 length: 15 amino acids. V was trimmed by 4 bases and J by 0 bases, leaving 10 bases between them. The CDR3 nucleotides read TGTGCCAGTAGTAACGGGATTCTAGCCAAAAACATTCAGTACTTC. This sequence encodes CASSNGILAKNIQYF.

Here the CDR3 reads CASNRDSARQETQYF. The CDR3 DNA reads as TGTGCCAGCAATCGGGACAGCGCTCGCCAAGAGACCCAGTACTTC. This chain connects TRBV2 to TRBJ2-5, with 7 nucleotides matching TRBD1. The germline gives CDR1 SNHLY, CDR2 FYNNEI. Losses at the gene ends were 7 bases for V and 1 base for J; bases not matched to a gene: 9. The CDR3 runs 15 residues.